These T cell receptor beta chains were read from a single sample in a study of blood T cell repertoires in COVID-19. Sequenced by immunoSEQ multiplex PCR; TCRdb stores in-frame clones only, minus some. This table holds under 200,000 clones, around four fifths found once. Sequenced: peripheral blood. These receptors were collected from a woman aged 70 to 79 who had recovered from COVID-19. CDR3s include the opening cysteine and the closing phenylalanine or tryptophan.

TRBJ1-4 TRBV19 CASSIAAGGQEGKLFF
TRBJ1-1 TRBV12-3/TRBV12-4 CASSRTGNEAFF
TRBJ1-2 TRBV4-1 CASSQGGTEPYGYTF
TRBJ1-1 TRBV21-1 CASSKGQGGQAFF
TRBJ1-2 TRBV5-1 CASRTAGGYGYTF
TRBJ2-7 TRBV5-4 CASSRGSGRSYEQYF
TRBJ2-5 TRBV7-2 CASSLAYRRAGGETQYF
TRBJ2-1 TRBV4-3 CASSQDPGNEQFF
TRBJ2-1 TRBV5-4 CASSLGSAGGPFGNEQFF
TRBJ1-2 TRBV2 CASSVGGAVYGYTF
TRBJ1-6 TRBV18 CASSSDSYNSPLHF
TRBJ2-7 TRBV6-5 CASSYPGKDHEQYF
TRBJ2-7 TRBV9 CASSVGVAGGYEQYF
TRBJ1-6 TRBV2 CANSPQGGSPLHF
TRBJ2-1 TRBV11-2 CASSLGGRYNEQFF
TRBJ1-5 TRBV3-1/TRBV3-2 CASSHADRGRGQPQHF
TRBJ2-7 TRBV19 CASSGRGTGVHEQYF
TRBJ2-5 TRBV11-3 CASSHRGAQGETQYF
TRBJ2-5 TRBV6-2/TRBV6-3 CASSYRARPGETQYF
TRBJ1-2 TRBV5-1 CASSYTGVRGYTF
TRBJ1-1 TRBV5-1 CASSLAVGRLNTEAFF
TRBJ2-7 TRBV9 CASSVDWGRTYEQYF
TRBJ1-5 TRBV12-3/TRBV12-4 CASSLDGGQPQHF
TRBJ1-6 TRBV11-1 CASSLRQGNSPLHF
TRBJ2-4 TRBV19 CASTPPGGGLRAKNIQYF
TRBJ2-3 TRBV14 CASSPKGQPGDTQYF
TRBJ1-2 TRBV10-3 CAISENGGASGYGYTF
TRBJ2-6 TRBV27 CASSFRGGFSGANVLTF
TRBJ1-6 TRBV9 CASSGGLGTANSPLHF
TRBJ2-5 TRBV27 CASSYGTSGIETQYF
TRBJ1-1 TRBV5-1 CASSWTGSNTEAFF
TRBJ1-4 TRBV10-3 CAIRPGQGVGRAEKLFF
TRBJ2-3 TRBV10-3 CAIGLREGPDTQYF
TRBJ1-5 TRBV27 CASSPWAGVGQPQHF
TRBJ1-1 TRBV5-1 CASNRGTNTEAFF
TRBJ1-2 TRBV7-8 CASSLVGSWTYGYTF
TRBJ2-1 TRBV14 CASRRGLGRAVDEQFF
TRBJ1-3 TRBV6-5 CASSSRTAGNTIYF
TRBJ2-1 TRBV5-4 CASSRGSGRASYNEQFF
TRBJ1-1 TRBV7-3 CASSLQGWTEAFF
TRBJ2-2 TRBV10-3 CAIRAGDPFNTGELFF
TRBJ1-5 TRBV18 CASSPWRGQPQHF
TRBJ1-2 TRBV2 CASSQRAGTTYGYTF
TRBJ2-2 TRBV28 CASSPPGLAGGGGELFF
TRBJ2-5 TRBV11-3 CASSPAGGPTQYF
TRBJ2-3 TRBV2 CASTSGGSTDTQYF